A selection of T cell receptor beta chains follows, all from one sample in a study of T-cell reconstitution after alpha-beta-depleted transplantation in children. MiXCR was run by TCRdb on the PCR reads, yielding one entry per CDR3 protein. The data contain about 1,000,000 distinct CDR3 sequences, about 29% of them seen just once; the ten biggest clones take up roughly 27%. The specimen comprised PBMCs, mostly from graft donor cells, sampled 360 days after TCRalphabeta/CD19-depleted stem cell transplant. Source of these receptors: a boy younger than two who had a stem cell transplant for SCID, so the T cells may come from the graft donor. The CDR3 runs from the conserved cysteine through the conserved F or W. Expanded clones get a size class; other rows say once, few or many, or leave the size out.

TRBV10-3	TRBJ1-5	.	CAISEQSNQPQHF
TRBV7-6	TRBJ2-1	few	CASSLEGGGDEQFF
TRBV5-1	TRBJ2-3	.	CASVSGGITDTQYF
TRBV5-1	TRBJ2-4	.	CASSLEGLRQNIQYF
TRBV11-2	TRBJ1-1	few	CASSPSRANTEAFF
TRBV13	TRBJ1-1	.	CASSPAGIEANTEAFF
TRBV4-2	TRBJ2-1	few	CASSQDPGFLEEQFF
TRBV6-2/TRBV6-3	TRBJ1-1	.	CASGRDRGQGTEAFF
TRBV5-1	TRBJ2-1	.	CASSPRQGDGNEQFF
TRBV20-1	TRBJ1-5	.	CSAREGGLGSNQPQHF
TRBV5-1	TRBJ2-6	.	CASSAGQGLLSGANVLTF
TRBV20-1	TRBJ1-4	.	CSACGDTVEKLFF
TRBV12-3/TRBV12-4	TRBJ2-2	.	CASSKGLHTGELFF
TRBV27	TRBJ2-7	.	CASSGGTGAQYEQYF
TRBV10-3	TRBJ2-2	few	CAISTAWDTGELFF
TRBV6-1	TRBJ2-3	.	CASTPGPSTDTQYF
TRBV5-1	TRBJ1-4	few	CASSPQVLGARREKLFF
TRBV7-2	TRBJ1-6	.	CASSPRRGGSPLHF
TRBV6-5	TRBJ1-4	.	CASSYTGSLGEKLFF
TRBV6-5	TRBJ2-5	.	CASSTRGESGGARKTQYF
TRBV19	TRBJ2-7	few	CASSTGLPAYEQYF
TRBV7-3	TRBJ2-1	.	CASSLVFSLEQFF
TRBV6-5	TRBJ2-1	few	CASSWDMVGNEQFF
TRBV20-1	TRBJ2-1	.	CSAREVNEQFF
TRBV28	TRBJ2-7	.	CASSFRDRAAYEQYF
TRBV10-3	TRBJ2-1	.	CAISESGRYNEQFF
TRBV28	TRBJ2-1	few	CASSLLGGVSYNEQFF
TRBV2	TRBJ2-3	.	CATGSWDRLSTDTQYF
TRBV12-3/TRBV12-4	TRBJ1-4	.	CASGPPGIATNEKLFF
TRBV7-8	TRBJ2-7	once	CASSRPRDPSYEQYF
TRBV9	TRBJ2-7	.	CASSPQLAGGYEQYF
TRBV12-3/TRBV12-4	TRBJ1-5	.	CASSFGGSQMPQHF
TRBV5-1	TRBJ1-1	.	CASSRRDVGVNTEAFF
TRBV12-3/TRBV12-4	TRBJ1-2	.	CASSAGGGGGYGYTF
TRBV18	TRBJ2-3	few	CASSRRQGGTDTQYF
TRBV18	TRBJ2-7	.	CASSHRGNEQYF
TRBV5-1	TRBJ2-1	.	CASSLFRQFYNEQFF
TRBV7-9	TRBJ2-4	few	CASSLAGRGGNIQYF
TRBV6-1	TRBJ2-1	.	CAIKRGGPYNEQFF
TRBV7-8	TRBJ2-3	few	CASSLVDMNF
TRBV27	TRBJ2-3	few	CASSSHRGLSTDTQYF
TRBV7-9	TRBJ2-3	.	CASSLGTDGDTQYF
TRBV7-2	TRBJ2-3	.	CASSLEGASVGTQYF
TRBV6-1	TRBJ2-2	.	CASSQQGSNTGELFF